These T cell receptor beta chains were read from a single sample in a study of blood T cell repertoires in COVID-19. Sequencing used immunoSEQ multiplex PCR; TCRdb keeps in-frame clones, though not all of them. The data hold approximately 100,000 clones, with 80% to 90% observed a single time. The sample taken for sequencing was peripheral blood. The receptor source for this set is a woman in her twenties or thirties with acute or convalescent COVID-19. The conserved cysteine and the conserved F or W are not part of the CDR3 here.

J gene: TRBJ1-5
V gene: TRBV28
CDR3 protein: ASSSQGAWQPQH

J gene: TRBJ2-7
V gene: TRBV18
CDR3 protein: ASSPPTGSYEQY

J gene: TRBJ1-1
V gene: TRBV5-6
CDR3 protein: ASSLGAREEAF

J gene: TRBJ2-2
V gene: TRBV24-1
CDR3 protein: ATSDPGQGRTGELF

J gene: TRBJ2-1
V gene: TRBV27
CDR3 protein: ASSLGLAGNEQF

J gene: TRBJ2-7
V gene: TRBV11-3
CDR3 protein: ASSFPDTTYEQY

J gene: TRBJ2-1
V gene: TRBV27
CDR3 protein: ASSLSVVAGKNEQF

J gene: TRBJ2-3
V gene: TRBV5-1
CDR3 protein: ASSLTPPGTRGGASTDTQY

J gene: TRBJ2-7
V gene: TRBV4-2
CDR3 protein: ASSQHPQGEQY

J gene: TRBJ2-3
V gene: TRBV5-1
CDR3 protein: ASSLGLAGVPFPADTQY

J gene: TRBJ1-1
V gene: TRBV5-1
CDR3 protein: ASSLDRVRGTEAF

J gene: TRBJ2-1
V gene: TRBV30
CDR3 protein: ASRDRAMGNEQF

J gene: TRBJ2-5
V gene: TRBV2
CDR3 protein: ASRGGAQETQY

J gene: TRBJ2-1
V gene: TRBV19
CDR3 protein: ASTPGGGLDNEQF

J gene: TRBJ2-1
V gene: TRBV5-1
CDR3 protein: ASSLRLALNNEQF

J gene: TRBJ2-7
V gene: TRBV13
CDR3 protein: ASSLNQYEQY

J gene: TRBJ1-1
V gene: TRBV11-3
CDR3 protein: ASSLDQTEAF

J gene: TRBJ2-1
V gene: TRBV3-1/TRBV3-2
CDR3 protein: ASTSSGATNEQF

J gene: TRBJ1-6
V gene: TRBV15
CDR3 protein: ATSNRWDSPLH

J gene: TRBJ1-2
V gene: TRBV28
CDR3 protein: ASSSPGRVYGYT

J gene: TRBJ1-2
V gene: TRBV20-1
CDR3 protein: SVTGSSSYT

J gene: TRBJ2-1
V gene: TRBV4-1
CDR3 protein: ASSQGSEGPNEQF

J gene: TRBJ2-3
V gene: TRBV9
CDR3 protein: ASSPQEGGTDTQY

J gene: TRBJ1-1
V gene: TRBV27
CDR3 protein: ASSPIGGPNTEAF

J gene: TRBJ1-4
V gene: TRBV4-1
CDR3 protein: ASSQGGPPGNEKLF

J gene: TRBJ1-2
V gene: TRBV6-5
CDR3 protein: ASSYSRGLNGYT

J gene: TRBJ1-5
V gene: TRBV4-1
CDR3 protein: ASSQDGFRGQRPQH

J gene: TRBJ1-2
V gene: TRBV4-1
CDR3 protein: ASSQGRGRYGYT

J gene: TRBJ2-2
V gene: TRBV6-5
CDR3 protein: ASRGGPGELF

J gene: TRBJ1-5
V gene: TRBV4-2
CDR3 protein: ASSQDRSSNQPQH

J gene: TRBJ1-2
V gene: TRBV5-1
CDR3 protein: ASSLEGQGYGYT

J gene: TRBJ2-7
V gene: TRBV6-6
CDR3 protein: ASSYSSHGTYEQY

J gene: TRBJ2-1
V gene: TRBV24-1
CDR3 protein: ATSGLRSGGDNEQF

J gene: TRBJ1-3
V gene: TRBV28
CDR3 protein: ASSQLQDSGNTIY

J gene: TRBJ2-7
V gene: TRBV28
CDR3 protein: ASSSGTLGGRIYEQY

J gene: TRBJ1-2
V gene: TRBV5-1
CDR3 protein: ASSLAIQGNYGYT

J gene: TRBJ2-1
V gene: TRBV9
CDR3 protein: ASSGGASYNEQF

J gene: TRBJ2-7
V gene: TRBV20-1
CDR3 protein: SASRQGREQY

J gene: TRBJ2-7
V gene: TRBV18
CDR3 protein: ASPFGGGTGGYPDYSYEQY

J gene: TRBJ1-4
V gene: TRBV25-1
CDR3 protein: ASSEEAGEKLF

J gene: TRBJ1-2
V gene: TRBV2
CDR3 protein: ASNARVLYGYT

J gene: TRBJ2-4
V gene: TRBV3-1/TRBV3-2
CDR3 protein: ASSSVLAKNIQY

J gene: TRBJ2-7
V gene: TRBV7-6
CDR3 protein: AKVRDTSYEQY

J gene: TRBJ1-1
V gene: TRBV2
CDR3 protein: ASSFDTTNTEAF

J gene: TRBJ1-1
V gene: TRBV18
CDR3 protein: ASSGLRDTEAF

J gene: TRBJ2-1
V gene: TRBV28
CDR3 protein: ASSPPRLGGEQF

J gene: TRBJ1-2
V gene: TRBV7-9
CDR3 protein: ASRSGTGKDTNYGYT

J gene: TRBJ2-7
V gene: TRBV27
CDR3 protein: SSGKQY

J gene: TRBJ2-7
V gene: TRBV5-1
CDR3 protein: ASSLTPRTDSYEGQY

J gene: TRBJ1-2
V gene: TRBV9
CDR3 protein: ASSVGGQGVYGYT

J gene: TRBJ2-5
V gene: TRBV12-5
CDR3 protein: ASAEGRGIYQETQY

J gene: TRBJ1-5
V gene: TRBV9
CDR3 protein: ASSSRGGPDQPQH

J gene: TRBJ1-6
V gene: TRBV27
CDR3 protein: ASQKGGPSYNSPLH

J gene: TRBJ2-7
V gene: TRBV29-1
CDR3 protein: SVAGTSSYEQY

J gene: TRBJ1-5
V gene: TRBV27
CDR3 protein: ASSFPGLPQH

J gene: TRBJ1-1
V gene: TRBV4-1
CDR3 protein: ASSQSSGAF

J gene: TRBJ2-7
V gene: TRBV5-1
CDR3 protein: ASSRDRESSYEQY